The clone carrying this T cell receptor beta chain was recorded a few times. Germline trimming cut 6 bases from V and 3 bases from J; bases unmatched to any gene: 8. This CDR3 contains 14 residues. Germline V gene data show CDR1 as DFQATT and CDR2 as SNEGSKA (reference sequence). These data are taken from a study of T-cell memory formation after mild COVID-19. Using its own MiXCR run on the 5' RACE reads, TCRdb lists one record per CDR3 protein. The sample holds roughly 240,000 distinct CDR3 sequences, 15% seen once. The sample comprised PBMCs or a T cell subset sorted from them (not recorded which). This sequence was found in an adult woman who had mild COVID-19 (a few samples of this study predate the infection). Cell type and time point are not known. The V call is TRBV20-1, the J call TRBJ2-7; 10 bases line up with TRBD1. The CDR3 sequence: CSALSRDRGYEQYF. The CDR3, as DNA: TGCAGTGCCTTAAGCCGGGACAGGGGCTACGAGCAGTACTTC.